This T cell receptor beta chain was profiled in a study of OX40 agonist ivuxolimab in advanced cancers. About the research overall: Patients got intravenous ivuxolimab at 0.01 to 10 mg/kg every 2 weeks.

Study-wide findings and caveats: The study observed clonal expansion of CD4+ and CD8+ blood T cells by week 6 at 0.1 to 3.0 mg/kg. Relative to CD4+ cells, CD8+ T cells on average had more expanded clones.

The V gene lost 4 bases and the J gene lost 0 bases, with 3 bases spanning the gap. The length of the CDR3 is 12 residues. CDR1 KGHSH and CDR2 LQKENI come from the germline V gene. A word on this clone: Its antigen is unidentified.

The data were produced by immunoSEQ multiplex PCR, yet TCRdb's version contains in-frame clones alone and is incomplete. The profile shows 85,000 to 100,000 clones, 75% to 90% of them singletons. The TCR sequence derives from an adult with an advanced solid tumor such as melanoma, head and neck, liver or kidney cancer. The chain carries TRBV18 and TRBJ2-5; no definite D call. Sequencing used CD4+ or CD8+ T cells sorted from blood, obtained in a trial of the OX40 agonist ivuxolimab. The DNA for the CDR3 is TGTGCCAGCTCACTGTACCAAGAGACCCAGTACTTC. Translating it yields CASSLYQETQYF. Looking up the rest from reference TRBV18 and TRBJ2-5 gives the full variable domain: NAGVMQNPRHLVRRRGQEARLRCSPMKGHSHVYWYRQLPEEGLKFMVYLQKENIIDESGMPKERFSAEFPKEGPSILRIQQVVRGDSAAYFCASSLYQETQYFGPGTRLLVL.